This TCR beta chain was sequenced in a study of identifying expanded T cells in peripheral blood. This CDR3 contains 13 residues. CDR1 is MGHRA, CDR2 YSYEKL, per germline. The ends were cut back, 0 bases at V and 8 bases at J, with 10 bases in the middle. The protocol was immunoSEQ multiplex PCR, while the TCRdb copy is restricted to in-frame clones and leaves out a portion. This sample yields approximately 83,000 clones, of which approximately 81% are seen a single time; 3.5% to 5.5% belongs to the top ten. General study findings and limits: Roughly two-week clone count variance significantly increased as total template count grew.

Points on this clone: Its antigen is currently unknown.

This TCR derives from a person between 18 and 75 years old in good health. The V and J genes are TRBV4-1 and TRBJ1-2; no reliable D call. Material: blood. CDR3 protein: CASSQEQWAGYTF. CDR3 coding DNA: TGCGCCAGCAGCCAAGAACAGTGGGCGGGCTACACCTTC.